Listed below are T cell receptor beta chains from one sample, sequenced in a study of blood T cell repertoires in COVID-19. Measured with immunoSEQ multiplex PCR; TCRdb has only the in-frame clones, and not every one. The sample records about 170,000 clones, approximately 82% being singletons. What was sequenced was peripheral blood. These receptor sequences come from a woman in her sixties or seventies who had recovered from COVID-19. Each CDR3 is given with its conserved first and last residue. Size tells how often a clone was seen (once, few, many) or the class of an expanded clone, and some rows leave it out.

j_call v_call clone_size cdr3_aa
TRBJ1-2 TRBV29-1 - CSVGEAGYTF
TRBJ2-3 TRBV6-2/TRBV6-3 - CASSPRTAYTDTQYF
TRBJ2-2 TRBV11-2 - CASSFSRDYNTGELFF
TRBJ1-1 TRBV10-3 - CAIRPPTGGIAEAFF
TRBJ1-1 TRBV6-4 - CASSDPGGRAFF
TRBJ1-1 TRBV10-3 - CAIRGDYGVNTEAFF
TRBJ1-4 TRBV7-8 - CASSPDSHNEKLFF
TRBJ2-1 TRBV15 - CATRAGGGLDWQFF
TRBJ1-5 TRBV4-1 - CASSQDGGRTGGRYSNQPQHF
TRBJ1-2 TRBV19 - CASMVGGTVYGYTF
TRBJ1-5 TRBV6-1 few CASSERQGPYQPQHF
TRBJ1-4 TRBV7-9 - CASSPGPEPRRLFF
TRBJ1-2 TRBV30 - CAWSVHREHRGYYGYTF
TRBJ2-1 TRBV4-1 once CASSPLRVAGRGQFF
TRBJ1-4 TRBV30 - CAWSGGQGAIGEKLFF
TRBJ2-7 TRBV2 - CASSLIEPGQGYRQYF
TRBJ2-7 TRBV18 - CASSPQAGPYEQYF
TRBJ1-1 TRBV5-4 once CASSPRGPGTEAFF
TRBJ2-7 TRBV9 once CASSQSDGGAGSYEQYF
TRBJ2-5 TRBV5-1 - CASSLGLAGAGLGETQYF
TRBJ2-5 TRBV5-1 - CASSTGQGAGETQYF
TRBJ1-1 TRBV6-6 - CASSYGDNMNTEAFF
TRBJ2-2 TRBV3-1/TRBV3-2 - CASSPGGTGELFF
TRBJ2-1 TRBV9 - CASSPLREVSYNEQFF
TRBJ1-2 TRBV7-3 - CASSFQGGDGYTF
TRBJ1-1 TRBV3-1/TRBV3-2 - CASSRHSSGQGTEAFF
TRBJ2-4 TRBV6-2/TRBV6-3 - CASSYRSGSEAKNIQYF
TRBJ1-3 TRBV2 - CASSTWGGTIISSGNTIYF
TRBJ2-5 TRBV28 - CASRPPTWRQQETQYF
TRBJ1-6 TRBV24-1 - CATSAGTGLYSPLHF
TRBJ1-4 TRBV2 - CASHFPKRGEKLFF
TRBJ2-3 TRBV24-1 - CATSDTLAGVGDTQYF
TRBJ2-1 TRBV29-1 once CSARDNYNEQFF
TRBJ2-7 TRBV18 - CASSGTAGAEQYF
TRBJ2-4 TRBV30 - CAWSVGGVDIQYF
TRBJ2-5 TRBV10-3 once CAISESREGETQYF
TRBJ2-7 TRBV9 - CASSSSDRGGYEQYF